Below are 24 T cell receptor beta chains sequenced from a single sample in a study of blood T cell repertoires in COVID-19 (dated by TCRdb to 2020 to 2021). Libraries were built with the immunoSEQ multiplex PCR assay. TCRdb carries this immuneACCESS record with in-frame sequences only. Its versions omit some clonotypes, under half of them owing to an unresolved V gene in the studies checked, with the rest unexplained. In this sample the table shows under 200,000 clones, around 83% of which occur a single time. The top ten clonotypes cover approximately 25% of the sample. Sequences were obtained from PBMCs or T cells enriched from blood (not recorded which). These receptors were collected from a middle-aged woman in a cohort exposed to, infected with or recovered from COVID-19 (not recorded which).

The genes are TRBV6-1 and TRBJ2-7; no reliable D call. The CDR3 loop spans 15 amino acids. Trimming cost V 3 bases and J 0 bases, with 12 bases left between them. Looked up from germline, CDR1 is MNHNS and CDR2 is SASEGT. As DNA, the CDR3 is TGTGCCAGCAGTGAGCATACAGATTCCTCCTACGAGCAGTACTTC. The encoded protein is CASSEHTDSSYEQYF.

The CDR3 is CASSQGGGPETQYF. The CDR3 DNA reads TGTGCCAGCAGCCAAGGGGGAGGGCCGGAGACCCAGTACTTC. The genes are TRBV7-9 and TRBJ2-5, with TRBD2 as a possible D gene (7 bases). The CDR3 length is 14 residues. Germline assignment: CDR1 SEHNR and CDR2 FQNEAQ (reference sequence). Trimming took off 5 bases at V and 5 bases at J, with 15 bases between the two ends.

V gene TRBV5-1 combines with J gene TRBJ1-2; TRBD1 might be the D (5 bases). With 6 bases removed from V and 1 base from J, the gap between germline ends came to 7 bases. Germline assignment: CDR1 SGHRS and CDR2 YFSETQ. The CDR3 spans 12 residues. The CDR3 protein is CASIDSNYGYTF. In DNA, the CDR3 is TGCGCCAGCATCGACAGTAACTATGGCTACACCTTC. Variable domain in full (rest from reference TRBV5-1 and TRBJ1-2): KAGVTQTPRYLIKTRGQQVTLSCSPISGHRSVSWYQQTPGQGLQFLFEYFSETQRNKGNFPGRFSGRQFSNSRSEMNVSTLELGDSALYLCASIDSNYGYTFGSGTRLTVV.

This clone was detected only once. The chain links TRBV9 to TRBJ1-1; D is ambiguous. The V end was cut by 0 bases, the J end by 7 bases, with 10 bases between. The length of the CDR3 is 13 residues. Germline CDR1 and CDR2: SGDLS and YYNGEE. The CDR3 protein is CASSVAGRNEAFF. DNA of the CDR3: TGTGCCAGCAGCGTAGCAGGCAGAAATGAAGCTTTCTTT.

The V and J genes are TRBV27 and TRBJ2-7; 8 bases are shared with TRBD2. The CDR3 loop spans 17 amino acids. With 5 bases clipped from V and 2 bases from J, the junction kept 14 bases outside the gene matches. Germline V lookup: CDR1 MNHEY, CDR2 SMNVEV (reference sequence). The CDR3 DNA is TGTGCCAGCAGTCAACTCGGGGCTAGCGGGTACCCCTACGAGCAGTACTTC. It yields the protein CASSQLGASGYPYEQYF.

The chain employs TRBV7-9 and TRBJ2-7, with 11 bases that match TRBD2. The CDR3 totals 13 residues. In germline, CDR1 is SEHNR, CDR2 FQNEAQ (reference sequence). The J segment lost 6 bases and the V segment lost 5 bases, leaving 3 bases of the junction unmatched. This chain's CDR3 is CASSGSGGAEQYF. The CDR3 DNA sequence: TGTGCCAGCAGCGGTAGCGGGGGGGCCGAGCAGTACTTC.

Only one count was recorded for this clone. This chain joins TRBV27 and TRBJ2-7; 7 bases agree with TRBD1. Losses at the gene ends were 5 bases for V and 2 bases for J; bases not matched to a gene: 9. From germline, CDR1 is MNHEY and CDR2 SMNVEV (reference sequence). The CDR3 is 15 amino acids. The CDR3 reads CASSLRDSGTYEQYF. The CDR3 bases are TGTGCCAGCAGTCTCCGGGACAGCGGTACCTACGAGCAGTACTTC.

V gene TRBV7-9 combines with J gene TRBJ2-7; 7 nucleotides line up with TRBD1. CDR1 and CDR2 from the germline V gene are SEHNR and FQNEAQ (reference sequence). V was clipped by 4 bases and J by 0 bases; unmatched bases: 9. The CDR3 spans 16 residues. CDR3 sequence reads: CASSSKQGPSSYEQYF. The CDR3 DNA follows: TGTGCCAGCAGCTCAAAACAGGGGCCGAGCTCCTACGAGCAGTACTTC.

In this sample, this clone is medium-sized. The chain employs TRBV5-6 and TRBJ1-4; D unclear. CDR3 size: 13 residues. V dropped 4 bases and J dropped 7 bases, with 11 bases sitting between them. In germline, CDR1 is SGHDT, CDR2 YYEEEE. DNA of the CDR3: TGTGCCAGCAGCCCCATACTGAGTGAAAAACTGTTTTTT. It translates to CASSPILSEKLFF. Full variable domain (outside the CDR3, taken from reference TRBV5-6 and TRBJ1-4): DAGVTQSPTHLIKTRGQQVTLRCSPKSGHDTVSWYQQALGQGPQFIFQYYEEEERQRGNFPDRFSGHQFPNYSSELNVNALLLGDSALYLCASSPILSEKLFFGSGTQLSVL.

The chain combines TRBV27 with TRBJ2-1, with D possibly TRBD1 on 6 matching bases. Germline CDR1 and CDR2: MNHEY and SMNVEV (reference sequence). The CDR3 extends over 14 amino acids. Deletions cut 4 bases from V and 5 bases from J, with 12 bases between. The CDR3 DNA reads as TGTGCCAGCAGTTCCCAGGGGTATAACAATGAGCAGTTCTTC. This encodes CASSSQGYNNEQFF.

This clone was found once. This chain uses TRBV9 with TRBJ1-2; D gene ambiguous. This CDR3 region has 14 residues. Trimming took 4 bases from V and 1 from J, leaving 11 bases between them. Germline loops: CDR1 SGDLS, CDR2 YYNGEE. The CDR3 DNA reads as TGTGCCAGCAGCAGATCCGGGAATAACTATGGCTACACCTTC. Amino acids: CASSRSGNNYGYTF.

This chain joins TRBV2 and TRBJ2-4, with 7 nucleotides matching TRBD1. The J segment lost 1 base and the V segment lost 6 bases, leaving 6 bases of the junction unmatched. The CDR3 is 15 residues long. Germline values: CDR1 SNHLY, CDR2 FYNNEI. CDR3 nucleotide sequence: TGTGCCAGCAGGGAAACAGGGGCCGCCAAAAACATTCAGTACTTC. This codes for CASRETGAAKNIQYF.

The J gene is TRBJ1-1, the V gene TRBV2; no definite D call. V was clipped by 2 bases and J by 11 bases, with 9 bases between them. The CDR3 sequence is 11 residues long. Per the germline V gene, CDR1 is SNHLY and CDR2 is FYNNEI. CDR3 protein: CASSERGSAFF. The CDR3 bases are TGTGCCAGCAGTGAAAGAGGGAGCGCTTTCTTT.

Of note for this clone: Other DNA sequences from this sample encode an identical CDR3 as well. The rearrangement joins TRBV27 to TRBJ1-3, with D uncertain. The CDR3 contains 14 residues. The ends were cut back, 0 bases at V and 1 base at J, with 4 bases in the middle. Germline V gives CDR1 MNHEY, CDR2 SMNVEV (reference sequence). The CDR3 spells CASSLSRSGNTIYF. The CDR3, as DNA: TGTGCCAGCAGTTTATCCAGATCTGGAAACACCATATATTTT.

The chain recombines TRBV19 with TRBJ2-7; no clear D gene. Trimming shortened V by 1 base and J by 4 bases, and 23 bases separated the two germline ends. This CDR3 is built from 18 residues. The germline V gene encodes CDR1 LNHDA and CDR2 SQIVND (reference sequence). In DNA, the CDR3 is TGTGCCAGTAGTATAGTTCTGACGCGGTTGGAAGTAGGTTACGAGCAGTACTTC. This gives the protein CASSIVLTRLEVGYEQYF. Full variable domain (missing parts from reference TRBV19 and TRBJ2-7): DGGITQSPKYLFRKEGQNVTLSCEQNLNHDAMYWYRQDPGQGLRLIYYSQIVNDFQKGDIAEGYSVSREKKESFPLTVTSAQKNPTAFYLCASSIVLTRLEVGYEQYFGPGTRLTVT.

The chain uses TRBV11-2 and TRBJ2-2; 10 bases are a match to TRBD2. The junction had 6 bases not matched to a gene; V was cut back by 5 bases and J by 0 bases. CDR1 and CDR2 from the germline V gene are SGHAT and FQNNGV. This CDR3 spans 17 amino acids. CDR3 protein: CASSRTAGGANTGELFF. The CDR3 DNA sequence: TGTGCCAGCAGCCGGACAGCGGGGGGGGCGAACACCGGGGAGCTGTTTTTT. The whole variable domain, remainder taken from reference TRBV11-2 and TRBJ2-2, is EAGVAQSPRYKIIEKRQSVAFWCNPISGHATLYWYQQILGQGPKLLIQFQNNGVVDDSQLPKDRFSAERLKGVDSTLKIQPAKLEDSAVYLCASSRTAGGANTGELFFGEGSRLTVL.

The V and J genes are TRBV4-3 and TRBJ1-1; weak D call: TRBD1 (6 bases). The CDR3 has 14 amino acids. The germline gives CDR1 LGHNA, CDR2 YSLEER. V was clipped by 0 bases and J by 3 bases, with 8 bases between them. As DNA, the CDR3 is TGCGCCAGCAGCCAAGACAGGGGCTACACTGAAGCTTTCTTT. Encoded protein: CASSQDRGYTEAFF.

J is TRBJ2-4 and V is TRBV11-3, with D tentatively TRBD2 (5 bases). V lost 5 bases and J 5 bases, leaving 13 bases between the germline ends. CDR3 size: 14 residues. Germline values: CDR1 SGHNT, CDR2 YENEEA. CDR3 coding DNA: TGTGCCAGCAGCCGAAGGACTGGCGAAAACATTCAGTACTTC. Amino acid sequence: CASSRRTGENIQYF. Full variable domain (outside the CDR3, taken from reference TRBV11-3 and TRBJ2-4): EAGVVQSPRYKIIEKKQPVAFWCNPISGHNTLYWYLQNLGQGPELLIRYENEEAVDDSQLPKDRFSAERLKGVDSTLKIQPAELGDSAVYLCASSRRTGENIQYFGAGTRLSVL.

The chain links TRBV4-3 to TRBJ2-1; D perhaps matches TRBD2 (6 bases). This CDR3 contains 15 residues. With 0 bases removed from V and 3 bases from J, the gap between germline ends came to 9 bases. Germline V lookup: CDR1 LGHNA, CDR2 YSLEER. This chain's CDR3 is CASSQEATSYNEQFF. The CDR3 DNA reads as TGCGCCAGCAGCCAAGAAGCGACTAGCTACAATGAGCAGTTCTTC.

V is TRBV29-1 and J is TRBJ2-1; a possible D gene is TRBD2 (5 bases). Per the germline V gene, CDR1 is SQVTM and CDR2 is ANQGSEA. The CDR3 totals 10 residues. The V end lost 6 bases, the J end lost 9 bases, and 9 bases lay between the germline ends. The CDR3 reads CSVAGTEQFF. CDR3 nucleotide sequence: TGCAGCGTGGCGGGTACTGAGCAGTTCTTC.

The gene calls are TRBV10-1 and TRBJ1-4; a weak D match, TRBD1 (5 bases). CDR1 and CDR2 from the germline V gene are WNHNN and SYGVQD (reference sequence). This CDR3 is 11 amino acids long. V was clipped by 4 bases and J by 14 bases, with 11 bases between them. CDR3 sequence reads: CASSAVGPLFF. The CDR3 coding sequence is TGCGCCAGCAGTGCGGTGGGGCCGCTGTTTTTT.

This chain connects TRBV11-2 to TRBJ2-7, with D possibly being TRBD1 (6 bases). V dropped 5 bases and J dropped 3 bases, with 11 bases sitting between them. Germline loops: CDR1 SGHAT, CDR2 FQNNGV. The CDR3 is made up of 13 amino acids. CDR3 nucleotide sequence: TGTGCCAGCAGCCATACAGGGAACTACGAGCAGTACTTC. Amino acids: CASSHTGNYEQYF.

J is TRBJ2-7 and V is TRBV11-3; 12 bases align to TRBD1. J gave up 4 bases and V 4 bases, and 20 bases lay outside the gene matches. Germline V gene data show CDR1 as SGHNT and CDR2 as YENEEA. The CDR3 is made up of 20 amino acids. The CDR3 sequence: CASSSWIGTGGAAVGYEQYF. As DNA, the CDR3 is TGTGCCAGCAGCTCCTGGATCGGGACAGGGGGCGCCGCCGTTGGGTACGAGCAGTACTTC.

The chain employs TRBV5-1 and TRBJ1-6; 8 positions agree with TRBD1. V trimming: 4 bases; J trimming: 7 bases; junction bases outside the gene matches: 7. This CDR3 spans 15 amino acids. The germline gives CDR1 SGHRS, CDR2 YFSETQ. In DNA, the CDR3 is TGCGCCAGCAGCCCGGACAGGGTGGAGAATTCACCCCTCCACTTT. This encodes CASSPDRVENSPLHF.